One and the same sample provided the 32 T cell receptor beta chains below, sequenced in a study of technical replicates of blood from a handful of donors. Libraries were prepared by immunoSEQ multiplex PCR; TCRdb keeps only in-frame clonotypes and omits some of them. The data show about 66,000 clones, with approximately 87% seen just once and approximately 4.4% held by the top ten. What was sequenced was PBMCs. The receptor set was obtained from a human donor in good health. Some clones in this sample may be carry-over from other donors' samples.

CDR3 coding DNA: TGTGCCAGCAGGGATCTTAGCGTCCCCGAGCAGTTCTTC. Translation gives CASRDLSVPEQFF. The chain has TRBV7-9 and TRBJ2-1; tentatively, D is TRBD2 (5 bases). Trimming removed 6 bases from V and 10 bases from J, with 16 bases in between. The CDR3 covers 13 residues. Looked up from germline, CDR1 is SEHNR and CDR2 is FQNEAQ (reference sequence).

The chain recombines TRBV11-1 with TRBJ1-2, with 10 bases aligning to TRBD1. The germline gives CDR1 SGHAT, CDR2 FQDESV (reference sequence). The CDR3 runs to 14 residues. V shed 5 bases, J shed 7 bases, and the junction held 7 bases outside the gene matches. The CDR3 DNA reads as TGTGCCAGCAGCAGGGACAGGGGAGAGGTTGGCTACACCTTC. The encoded protein is CASSRDRGEVGYTF.

The J gene is TRBJ2-5, the V gene TRBV7-9; TRBD2 aligns across 10 bases. CDR3 length: 17 amino acids. Trimming at V came to 0 bases and at J to 1 base, leaving 5 bases not matched to a gene. CDR1 is SEHNR, CDR2 FQNEAQ, per germline (reference sequence). The CDR3 sequence is CASSLAGASGGQETQYF. In nucleotides, the CDR3 is TGTGCCAGCAGCTTAGCGGGAGCTAGCGGGGGCCAAGAGACCCAGTACTTC.

The J gene is TRBJ1-2, the V gene TRBV4-3, with D possibly matching TRBD1 (6 bases). The ends were cut back, 1 base at V and 2 bases at J, with 14 bases in the middle. The CDR3 spans 16 residues. CDR1 LGHNA and CDR2 YSLEER come from the germline V gene. CDR3 nucleotide sequence: TGCGCCAGCAGCCAAGGGATGCAGGGGCCCAACTATGGCTACACCTTC. Translating gives CASSQGMQGPNYGYTF.

This clone was recorded only once. V usage is TRBV11-3 and J usage is TRBJ2-2; 8 bases fit TRBD2. V lost 0 bases and J lost 3; bases outside the gene matches: 0. CDR3 length: 15 amino acids. CDR1 is SGHNT, CDR2 YENEEA, per germline. The CDR3 region has the DNA TGTGCCAGCAGCTTAGACGGGGGGGACACCGGGGAGCTGTTTTTT. It codes for CASSLDGGDTGELFF.

V and J are TRBV5-5 and TRBJ1-2; D might be TRBD1 (5 bases). V was pared by 6 bases and J by 3 bases, with 12 bases between. This CDR3 has 13 residues. Germline CDR1 and CDR2: SGHKS and YYEKEE (reference sequence). CDR3 DNA sequence: TGTGCCAGCACCCCCCAGGGCTACTATGGCTACACCTTC. Amino acids: CASTPQGYYGYTF.

This clone came up many times. The chain links TRBV2 to TRBJ1-1; unclear D gene. The germline CDR1 and CDR2 sequences are SNHLY and FYNNEI. V lost 8 bases, J lost 0 bases, and 13 bases lay in between. CDR3 size: 14 residues. This CDR3 is CASRRLQMNTEAFF. In DNA, the CDR3 is TGTGCCAGCCGCAGATTACAAATGAACACTGAAGCTTTCTTT.

V usage is TRBV7-2 and J usage is TRBJ1-2; a weak D match, TRBD1 (5 bases). Germline loops: CDR1 SGHTA, CDR2 FQGNSA. The germline V and J ends were trimmed by 2 bases and 8 bases, with 18 bases remaining between them. CDR3 length: 15 amino acids. CDR3 protein: CASSLIVGGRAGYTF. CDR3 bases: TGTGCCAGCAGCTTAATCGTCGGGGGAAGGGCCGGCTACACCTTC.

The chain combines TRBV6-5 with TRBJ1-2; D is undetermined. CDR1 is MNHEY and CDR2 is SVGAGI in the germline V gene. V shed 0 bases and J shed 4 bases, with 9 bases lying between them. This CDR3 is built from 14 residues. The DNA of the CDR3 is TGTGCCAGCAGTTACTCGAAGCTCATCTATGGCTACACCTTC. It specifies CASSYSKLIYGYTF.

This clone was seen more than once but under ten times. The rearrangement links TRBV7-2 to TRBJ1-2; weak D call: TRBD1 (6 bases). Trimming removed 5 bases at V and 0 bases at J, with 10 bases between. The CDR3 consists of 14 residues. Germline values: CDR1 SGHTA, CDR2 FQGNSA. The CDR3 DNA reads as TGTGCCAGCAGCCCACAGGGAGCTAACTATGGCTACACCTTC. This encodes CASSPQGANYGYTF.

The CDR3 loop reads CASSLRTASVETQYF. Here the CDR3 DNA reads TGTGCCAGCAGCTTACGCACGGCTAGCGTAGAGACCCAGTACTTC. The chain employs TRBV7-2 and TRBJ2-5, with a weak D call TRBD2 (6 bases). The CDR3 has 15 residues. The V gene lost 2 bases and the J gene lost 4 bases, with 14 bases spanning the gap. Germline CDR1 SGHTA, CDR2 FQGNSA.

This chain links TRBV7-2 with TRBJ2-5; TRBD1 matches at 7 bases. The length of the CDR3 is 13 residues. The J segment lost 2 bases and the V segment lost 4 bases, leaving 1 base of the junction unmatched. Germline V lookup: CDR1 SGHTA, CDR2 FQGNSA. CDR3 in amino acids: CASSWGQQETQYF. The CDR3 nucleotides are TGTGCCAGCAGCTGGGGACAGCAAGAGACCCAGTACTTC.

The V call is TRBV5-4, the J call TRBJ2-7; perhaps TRBD2 as D (7 bases). Trimming shortened V by 4 bases and J by 7 bases, and 18 bases separated the two germline ends. This CDR3 spans 14 amino acids. Germline CDR1 reads SGHNT; CDR2 reads YYREEE (reference sequence). This CDR3 is CASSPSGGLREQYF. In DNA, the CDR3 is TGTGCCAGCAGCCCCTCCGGGGGGCTTAGGGAGCAGTACTTC.

The rearrangement links TRBV7-3 to TRBJ1-2, with D perhaps TRBD1 (5 bases). The CDR3 is 15 residues long. From germline, CDR1 is SGHTA and CDR2 FQGTGA. Trimming shortened V by 5 bases and J by 13 bases, and 26 bases separated the two germline ends. CDR3 coding DNA: TGTGCCAGCAGCCGAGGGGTCGCGGGACGGACGGATGTCACCTTC. It is translated as CASSRGVAGRTDVTF.

The gene calls are TRBV5-1 and TRBJ2-2; 9 bases map to TRBD2. The CDR3 covers 16 residues. V gave up 4 bases and J gave up 7 bases; unmatched junction bases: 11. Germline lookup yields CDR1 SGHRS and CDR2 YFSETQ. CDR3: CASSPQSSGGVGELFF. CDR3 bases: TGCGCCAGCAGCCCCCAAAGTAGCGGGGGTGTCGGGGAGCTGTTTTTT.

CDR3 loop: CASSQRMTGSSYNSPLHF. The CDR3 coding sequence is TGCGCCAGCAGCCAACGCATGACTGGGAGCTCCTATAATTCACCCCTCCACTTT. This rearrangement joins TRBV4-3 to TRBJ1-6; D not certain. V was shortened by 2 bases and J by 0 bases, with 14 bases between the two germline ends. The CDR3 loop spans 18 amino acids. Germline CDR1 reads LGHNA; CDR2 reads YSLEER.

Details on this clone: The junction differs from germline at one of its ends, possibly a read error. The chain combines TRBV20-1 with TRBJ2-7, with 7 bases lining up with TRBD2. Germline loops: CDR1 DFQATT, CDR2 SNEGSKA (reference sequence). This CDR3 region has 11 residues. As DNA, the CDR3 is TGCAGCGCCGAAGCGGGGCCGCGATCATTGTTC. Residues: CSAEAGPRSLF.

The DNA for the CDR3 is TGTGCCAGCAAACCGAGGGGCGGGAGGGGGACAGATACGCAGTATTTT. Residues: CASKPRGGRGTDTQYF. V usage is TRBV2 and J usage is TRBJ2-3; 9 bases agree with TRBD2. The CDR3 consists of 16 residues. Germline CDR1 SNHLY, CDR2 FYNNEI. Losses at the gene ends were 7 bases for V and 3 bases for J; bases not matched to a gene: 11.

This chain links TRBV2 with TRBJ2-6; 9 bases are a match to TRBD1. V dropped 6 bases and J dropped 0; count of bases not matched to a gene: 9. The CDR3 contains 18 residues. Germline assignment: CDR1 SNHLY and CDR2 FYNNEI. CDR3 amino acids: CASSSGQGLSSGANVLTF. The DNA of the CDR3 is TGTGCCAGCAGCTCCGGACAGGGGCTAAGCTCTGGGGCCAACGTCCTGACTTTC.

The genes are TRBV7-9 and TRBJ2-7; tentatively, D is TRBD2 (6 bases). The length of the CDR3 is 14 residues. Germline assignment: CDR1 SEHNR and CDR2 FQNEAQ (reference sequence). Trimming left V 5 bases short and J 2 bases short, with 13 bases between. The CDR3 nucleotides are TGTGCCAGCAGCCATTCGGGAGCACCCTACGAGCAGTACTTC. This gives the protein CASSHSGAPYEQYF.

The J gene is TRBJ1-1, the V gene TRBV14; 10 bases map to TRBD1. The germline V gene has CDR1 SGHDN and CDR2 FVKESK. The CDR3 is 13 amino acids. V lost 5 bases to trimming and J lost 10 bases; unmatched junction nucleotides: 7. CDR3 region: CASSSLRDRGAFF. In nucleotides, the CDR3 is TGTGCCAGCAGCTCACTCCGGGACAGGGGAGCTTTCTTT.

The CDR3 region is CASSRTGTSIHEQYF. The CDR3 region has the DNA TGTGCCAGCAGCCGCACCGGGACTAGCATCCACGAGCAGTACTTC. V usage is TRBV7-9 and J usage is TRBJ2-7, with 9 positions matching TRBD2. Per the germline V gene, CDR1 is SEHNR and CDR2 is FQNEAQ (reference sequence). Trimming cost V 5 bases and J 5 bases; bases outside gene matches: 10. The CDR3 consists of 15 residues.

The chain has TRBV9 and TRBJ1-2; D remains ambiguous. This CDR3 is 13 amino acids long. The germline V gene encodes CDR1 SGDLS and CDR2 YYNGEE. V was pared by 3 bases and J by 5 bases, with 11 bases between. CDR3 DNA sequence: TGTGCCAGCAGCGAGACTCCAGATTATGGCTACACCTTC. This translates into CASSETPDYGYTF.

This chain's CDR3 is CASSPTSGGTYEQYF. The CDR3 DNA follows: TGTGCCAGCAGCCCGACTAGCGGGGGGACCTACGAGCAGTACTTC. The chain combines TRBV7-2 with TRBJ2-7; 13 positions match TRBD2. The germline V gene encodes CDR1 SGHTA and CDR2 FQGNSA. J was trimmed by 2 bases and V by 5 bases; bases with no gene match: 3. This CDR3 has 15 amino acids.

This chain uses TRBV4-1 with TRBJ2-7, with D possibly being TRBD2 (5 bases). The CDR3 is 11 residues long. CDR1 is MGHRA and CDR2 is YSYEKL in the germline V gene. V dropped 5 bases and J dropped 5 bases, with 7 bases sitting between them. The CDR3, as DNA: TGCGCCAGCAGCTGGGGAGACGAGCAGTACTTC. Protein: CASSWGDEQYF.

The chain carries TRBV7-9 and TRBJ2-7; weak D call: TRBD2 (5 bases). There are 14 residues in the CDR3. Trimming stripped 10 bases from V and 3 bases from J, with 19 bases between. Germline V lookup: CDR1 SEHNR, CDR2 FQNEAQ (reference sequence). The CDR3 region is CATRAGELVYEQYF. The CDR3 DNA follows: TGTGCCACCCGTGCGGGCGAACTAGTCTACGAGCAGTACTTC.

There are a few counts of this clone. The chain is built from TRBV4-3 and TRBJ1-1; D may be TRBD1 (5 bases). V lost 0 bases, J lost 4 bases, and 9 bases lay in between. The germline V gene encodes CDR1 LGHNA and CDR2 YSLEER. The CDR3 extends over 14 amino acids. The DNA of the CDR3 is TGCGCCAGCAGCCAAGATTTCGGGGGCACTGAAGCTTTCTTT. It yields the protein CASSQDFGGTEAFF.

V is TRBV7-6 and J is TRBJ2-7; the match to TRBD2 covers 9 bases. Germline assignment: CDR1 SGHVS and CDR2 FNYEAQ. The CDR3 has 17 residues. Unmatched junction bases numbered 8, after V lost 2 bases and J lost 0 bases. The CDR3 is CASSLTAGGRTSYEQYF. The CDR3 DNA reads as TGTGCCAGCAGCTTAACGGCGGGAGGGAGAACCTCCTACGAGCAGTACTTC.

The chain has TRBV6-1 and TRBJ2-5; 7 bases agree with TRBD2. The V gene's germline CDR1 is MNHNS and CDR2 SASEGT. The CDR3 is 12 residues long. V shed 8 bases, J shed 7 bases, and the junction held 7 bases outside the gene matches. Here the CDR3 DNA reads TGTGCCAGCTACCCGGGGGGTGGGACCCAGTACTTC. It translates to CASYPGGGTQYF.

This clone was seen only once. As DNA, the CDR3 is TGTGCCAGCAGCCGACGCTCCGGGACAGGGCAGAACGAGCAGTACTTC. It yields the protein CASSRRSGTGQNEQYF. This chain joins TRBV7-2 and TRBJ2-7; TRBD1 agrees at 9 bases. The CDR3 extends over 16 amino acids. Germline CDR1 and CDR2: SGHTA and FQGNSA. Trimming took 5 bases from V and 5 from J; bases not matched to a gene: 13.

The chain has TRBV29-1 and TRBJ1-1; D gene unclear. The CDR3 length is 12 residues. Germline CDR1 SQVTM, CDR2 ANQGSEA. V was pared by 3 bases and J by 5 bases, with 10 bases between. The CDR3 sequence is CSVEHGGTEAFF. In DNA, the CDR3 is TGCAGCGTTGAGCACGGCGGGACTGAAGCTTTCTTT. Supplemented by reference TRBV29-1 and TRBJ1-1, the full variable domain reads SAVISQKPSRDICQRGTSLTIQCQVDSQVTMMFWYRQQPGQSLTLIATANQGSEATYESGFVIDKFPISRPNLTFSTLTVSNMSPEDSSIYLCSVEHGGTEAFFGQGTRLTVV.

This chain connects TRBV19 to TRBJ2-1, with 11 bases aligning to TRBD2. Trimming removed 0 bases from V and 9 bases from J; junction bases left unmatched: 7. Germline values: CDR1 LNHDA, CDR2 SQIVND (reference sequence). The CDR3 runs to 16 residues. The DNA for the CDR3 is TGTGCCAGTAGTATAGACTCTAGCGGGGGGCTTTCTGAGCAGTTCTTC. This translates into CASSIDSSGGLSEQFF.